The 24 T cell receptor beta chains below were found in one sample sequenced in a study of radiotherapy plus CTLA-4 blockade in lung cancer. Using immunoSEQ multiplex PCR, the repertoire was profiled, and TCRdb retains in-frame clones only, with some absent. Of over 75,000 clones in the sample, roughly four fifths were seen once. The starting material was peripheral blood, obtained from a patient treated with radiotherapy plus ipilimumab. These TCRs come from a human donor with non-small cell lung cancer who had stable disease on radiotherapy plus ipilimumab.

The V call is TRBV7-6, the J call TRBJ1-5; weak D call: TRBD1 (6 bases). The V end was cut by 5 bases, the J end by 1 base, with 15 bases between. Germline V gene sequence: CDR1 SGHVS, CDR2 FNYEAQ. The CDR3 contains 16 residues. CDR3 sequence reads: CASSRAGGQSNQPQHF. CDR3 DNA: TGTGCCAGCAGCCGAGCGGGGGGGCAGAGCAATCAGCCCCAGCATTTT.

V and J are TRBV27 and TRBJ1-5; D perhaps matches TRBD1 (6 bases). This CDR3 is built from 15 residues. Germline loops: CDR1 MNHEY, CDR2 SMNVEV (reference sequence). The V and J ends lost 2 bases and 3 bases respectively, with 11 bases between them. CDR3 protein: CASSLVTGTNQPQHF. CDR3 nucleotides: TGTGCCAGCAGTTTAGTGACAGGTACCAATCAGCCCCAGCATTTT.

The rearrangement links TRBV30 to TRBJ2-4, with TRBD2 matching 8 bases. Germline trimming cut 3 bases from V and 3 bases from J; bases unmatched to any gene: 4. The CDR3 sequence is 14 residues long. Looked up from germline, CDR1 is GTSNPN and CDR2 is SVGIG (reference sequence). The CDR3 nucleotides read TGTGCCTGGAGCGGGGGGGCAGGCAAAAACATTCAGTACTTC. Translated: CAWSGGAGKNIQYF.

This clone was seen more than once but under ten times. CDR3 loop: CASRGTPGNTIYF. As DNA, the CDR3 is TGCGCCAGCAGGGGGACGCCCGGAAACACCATATATTTT. The V call is TRBV10-2, the J call TRBJ1-3, with D perhaps matching TRBD1 (5 bases). The germline CDR1 and CDR2 sequences are WSHSY and SAAADI. Trimming took off 6 bases at V and 4 bases at J, with 10 bases between the two ends. The CDR3 runs 13 residues.

The chain employs TRBV7-2 and TRBJ2-1, with 11 bases matching TRBD2. The germline CDR1 and CDR2 sequences are SGHTA and FQGNSA. The CDR3 length is 14 residues. The V and J ends lost 5 bases and 7 bases, in that order; junction bases with no gene match: 4. CDR3 residues: CASSLSGGVNEQFF. Written as DNA, the CDR3 is TGTGCCAGCAGCCTTAGCGGGGGGGTAAATGAGCAGTTCTTC.

J is TRBJ2-6 and V is TRBV29-1; D may be TRBD2 (6 bases). Germline V gene data show CDR1 as SQVTM and CDR2 as ANQGSEA. This CDR3 has 17 amino acids. The ends were cut back, 6 bases at V and 0 bases at J, with 18 bases in the middle. DNA of the CDR3: TGCAGCGTCCCCGGCGGGGACCGACGCTCTGGGGCCAACGTCCTGACTTTC. Encoded protein: CSVPGGDRRSGANVLTF.

CDR3 DNA: TGTGCCAGCAGCCCCTTAATTATAGACACAGATACGCAGTATTTT. It is translated as CASSPLIIDTDTQYF. The chain joins TRBV5-5 to TRBJ2-3; D unresolved. The CDR3 totals 15 residues. Germline V gene lookup returns CDR1 SGHKS and CDR2 YYEKEE (reference sequence). The ends were cut back, 4 bases at V and 2 bases at J, with 14 bases in the middle.

The chain employs TRBV11-2 and TRBJ2-1; TRBD2 agrees at 11 bases. Germline assignment: CDR1 SGHAT and CDR2 FQNNGV. The ends lost 5 bases at V and 8 bases at J; junction bases unmatched: 5. The CDR3 runs to 14 residues. The CDR3 sequence is CASSLTSGSDEQFF. The CDR3 nucleotides are TGTGCCAGCAGCCTCACTAGCGGGAGTGATGAGCAGTTCTTC.

V gene TRBV25-1 combines with J gene TRBJ2-3; D tentatively fits TRBD1 or TRBD2 (5 bases each). Germline V gene data show CDR1 as MGHDK and CDR2 as SYGVNS. The CDR3 runs 16 residues. The ends were cut back, 3 bases at V and 0 bases at J, with 13 bases in the middle. DNA for the CDR3: TGTGCCAGCAGTGATCAGAGGGACCCCAGCACAGATACGCAGTATTTT. Translation gives CASSDQRDPSTDTQYF.

The chain recombines TRBV6-5 with TRBJ2-2; 8 nucleotides agree with TRBD1. The germline CDR1 and CDR2 sequences are MNHEY and SVGAGI. Germline trimming cut 6 bases from V and 10 bases from J; bases unmatched to any gene: 10. The CDR3 consists of 14 residues. Here the CDR3 reads CASSSDRGREELFF. CDR3 sequence (DNA): TGTGCCAGCAGCTCCGACAGGGGCAGAGAGGAGCTGTTTTTT.

CDR3 sequence (DNA): TGTGCCAGCAGTGCCGGGACTAGCGGTATCTACGAGCAGTACTTC. This codes for CASSAGTSGIYEQYF. The chain couples TRBV28 to TRBJ2-7; 11 nucleotides align to TRBD2. Per germline, CDR1 MDHEN and CDR2 SYDVKM. Trimming at V came to 5 bases and at J to 3 bases, leaving 6 bases not matched to a gene. CDR3 length: 15 amino acids.

V and J are TRBV9 and TRBJ2-7; tentatively, D is TRBD1 (5 bases). Trimming pared 0 bases from V and 3 bases from J, leaving 13 bases between. The CDR3 totals 15 residues. CDR1 and CDR2 (germline): SGDLS, YYNGEE. The CDR3 protein is CASSVEGVAGYEQYF. The CDR3 DNA reads as TGTGCCAGCAGCGTAGAAGGGGTCGCAGGCTACGAGCAGTACTTC.

This clone was detected once. This chain connects TRBV5-1 to TRBJ2-2; D is undetermined. This CDR3 is built from 14 residues. V lost 0 bases and J 0 bases, leaving 3 bases between the germline ends. Germline assignment: CDR1 SGHRS and CDR2 YFSETQ. CDR3 amino acids: CASSLGANTGELFF. CDR3 DNA: TGCGCCAGCAGCTTGGGAGCGAACACCGGGGAGCTGTTTTTT. The variable domain in full, completed from reference TRBV5-1 and TRBJ2-2, reads KAGVTQTPRYLIKTRGQQVTLSCSPISGHRSVSWYQQTPGQGLQFLFEYFSETQRNKGNFPGRFSGRQFSNSRSEMNVSTLELGDSALYLCASSLGANTGELFFGEGSRLTVL.

V and J are TRBV28 and TRBJ2-1; D might be TRBD2 (5 bases). The CDR3 extends over 13 amino acids. The V end was cut by 10 bases, the J end by 4 bases, with 14 bases between. Germline lookup yields CDR1 MDHEN and CDR2 SYDVKM. The CDR3 nucleotides read TGTGCCACCGTGAGCGGTGAGTACAATGAGCAGTTCTTC. Translating gives CATVSGEYNEQFF.

The chain combines TRBV7-2 with TRBJ2-3, with a weak D call TRBD2 (7 bases). The CDR3 spans 15 residues. The germline V gene encodes CDR1 SGHTA and CDR2 FQGNSA. With 4 bases removed from V and 0 bases from J, the gap between germline ends came to 11 bases. The CDR3 sequence is CASSSRGGSTDTQYF. The DNA of the CDR3 is TGTGCCAGCAGCTCAAGGGGGGGGAGCACAGATACGCAGTATTTT.

The V call is TRBV27, the J call TRBJ1-5; TRBD1 aligns across 10 bases. J lost 9 bases, V lost 7 bases, and 3 bases had no gene match. Looked up from germline, CDR1 is MNHEY and CDR2 is SMNVEV (reference sequence). The CDR3 runs 12 residues. The CDR3 loop reads CASKTGGRPQHF. The CDR3 DNA reads as TGTGCCAGCAAGACAGGGGGCCGGCCCCAGCATTTT.

V and J are TRBV14 and TRBJ2-3; a weak D match, TRBD1 (5 bases). The V and J ends lost 2 bases and 7 bases respectively, with 7 bases between them. The CDR3 is 12 residues long. The V gene's germline CDR1 is SGHDN and CDR2 FVKESK. The DNA for the CDR3 is TGTGCCAGCAGCCAACAGGGATATACGCAGTATTTT. The encoded protein is CASSQQGYTQYF.

The chain has TRBV5-4 and TRBJ2-2; 9 bases are shared with TRBD1. Germline CDR1 SGHNT, CDR2 YYREEE (reference sequence). The length of the CDR3 is 15 residues. The V gene end was trimmed by 4 bases and the J gene end by 6 bases; junction bases not matched to a gene: 7. CDR3 sequence (DNA): TGTGCCAGCAGCGTGGACAGGGGTAGTGCCGGGGAGCTGTTTTTT. Residues: CASSVDRGSAGELFF.

V gene TRBV2 combines with J gene TRBJ1-1; D is perhaps TRBD1 (6 bases). Trimming left V 7 bases short and J 10 bases short, with 13 bases between. In germline, CDR1 is SNHLY, CDR2 FYNNEI. The CDR3 consists of 11 residues. CDR3 sequence (DNA): TGTGCCAGCACCGGGGCCAGGGGAGCTTTCTTT. The encoded protein is CASTGARGAFF.

CDR3 residues: CASSYGWNLAKNIQYF. The CDR3 nucleotides read TGTGCCAGCAGTTACGGGTGGAATCTAGCCAAAAACATTCAGTACTTC. The gene calls are TRBV6-5 and TRBJ2-4; D is unclear. The V end was cut by 2 bases, the J end by 0 bases, with 11 bases between. The CDR3 sequence is 16 residues long. The germline CDR1 and CDR2 sequences are MNHEY and SVGAGI.

V usage is TRBV5-6 and J usage is TRBJ2-7; TRBD1 matches 10 bases. CDR1 and CDR2 from the germline V gene are SGHDT and YYEEEE. With V trimmed by 2 bases and J by 4 bases, 6 bases remained unmatched. The CDR3 is 15 residues long. The CDR3 spells CASSFGRTGGYEQYF. DNA for the CDR3: TGTGCCAGCAGCTTCGGAAGGACAGGGGGTTACGAGCAGTACTTC.

This chain uses TRBV5-6 with TRBJ1-2; D not resolved. Germline V lookup: CDR1 SGHDT, CDR2 YYEEEE. V lost 4 bases, J lost 5 bases, and 21 bases lay in between. The CDR3 runs to 16 residues. The CDR3 DNA follows: TGTGCCAGCAGCCCCCGTGGTGGCTCCGTCATTTATGGCTACACCTTC. Protein sequence: CASSPRGGSVIYGYTF.

This chain connects TRBV27 to TRBJ2-5; a possible D gene is TRBD2 (6 bases). Trimming left V 5 bases short and J 3 bases short, with 25 bases between. The CDR3 is 18 residues long. Germline V gene data show CDR1 as MNHEY and CDR2 as SMNVEV (reference sequence). In DNA, the CDR3 is TGTGCCAGCAGTCCACTCTCCCCCGGGACTCCAGGGAAAGAGACCCAGTACTTC. Protein product: CASSPLSPGTPGKETQYF.

This clone was counted a few times. The gene calls are TRBV7-9 and TRBJ1-1, with 9 bases matching TRBD1. The CDR3 is made up of 14 amino acids. V was pared by 5 bases and J by 6 bases, with 7 bases of the junction left unmatched. The germline CDR1 and CDR2 sequences are SEHNR and FQNEAQ (reference sequence). The CDR3 nucleotides read TGTGCCAGCAGCGGGACGGACAGGGGACCTGAAGCTTTCTTT. This gives the protein CASSGTDRGPEAFF.